These 10 T cell receptor delta chains originate from one sample sequenced in a study of γδ T cells in repeated Plasmodium falciparum infection. TCRdb re-processed the multiplex PCR reads using CATT. Of some 100,000 delta-chain clones listed, almost 1.5% are singletons. Vgamma9/Vdelta2+ and Vdelta2-negative gammadelta T cells were flow-sorted from PBMC for bulk sequencing. What was sequenced was gamma-delta T cells from blood. All receptors derive from a pool of human donors (malaria-infected and uninfected, not separated).

Comments on this clone: TCRdb has a much larger clone's protein, which differs at residue 9 from the translation of this DNA, likely because of a read error; what is shown is the protein translated from the DNA. The chain has TRDV1 and TRDJ1; 7 nucleotides agree with TRDD3. V trimming: 5 bases; J trimming: 0 bases; junction bases outside the gene matches: 24. The CDR3 has 21 amino acids. The germline gives CDR1 TSWWSYY, CDR2 QGS. The CDR3: CALGKGDPASWGLTYTDKLIF. Written as DNA, the CDR3 is TGTGCTCTTGGGAAGGGGGATCCCGCGAGCTGGGGGTTAACGTACACCGATAAACTCATCTTT.

As regards this clone: This likely traces to a read error, being one base from a far larger clone. Other DNA sequences in this specimen translate into the identical CDR3. J is TRDJ1 and V is TRDV2, with no clear D. V was shortened by 1 base and J by 0 bases, with 11 bases between the two germline ends. Germline values: CDR1 GEAIGNYY, CDR2 EKD. The CDR3 spans 15 residues. CDR3 sequence reads: CACDTVEAHTDKLIF. The CDR3 DNA reads as TGTGCCTGTGACACGGTCGAGGCACACACCGATAAACTCATCTTT.

As for this clone: A read error likely explains why the TCRdb protein, taken from a much larger clone, differs from this DNA's translation at residue 7; the protein shown is translated from the DNA. CDR3: CACDSGWFTTDKLIF. In nucleotides, the CDR3 is TGTGCCTGTGACTCCGGATGGTTCACGACTGATAAACTCATCTTT. V is TRDV2 and J is TRDJ1; D is unresolved. Matching the DNA to germline supplied the J gene, which TCRdb does not give. V was trimmed by 3 bases and J by 5 bases, leaving 18 bases between them. The CDR3 runs to 15 residues. The germline CDR1 and CDR2 sequences are GEAIGNYY and EKD.

This clone was observed a few times. This likely reflects a read error, since a far larger clone is one base away. The same CDR3 can be traced to other DNA sequences in this sample. CDR3 region: CACDLYAGGYTPDKLIF. The CDR3 DNA is TGTGCCTGTGACCTGTATGCTGGGGGATACACCCCCGATAAACTCATCTTT. The chain employs TRDV2 and TRDJ1; TRDD3 matches 11 bases. Since TCRdb gives no J gene, matching the DNA to germline was used here to assign it. The CDR3 runs to 17 residues. Germline trimming cut 3 bases from V and 3 bases from J; bases unmatched to any gene: 11. Looked up from germline, CDR1 is GEAIGNYY and CDR2 is EKD.

Regarding this clone: Since a far larger clone is one base different, this is likely a read error. Other DNA sequences within the sample encode an identical CDR3. The gene calls are TRDV1 and TRDJ3; TRDD3 is a possible D gene (6 bases). As TCRdb names no J gene, one was assigned here on the basis of a DNA match to germline. CDR1 is TSWWSYY and CDR2 is QGS in the germline V gene. The CDR3 is 22 amino acids. The CDR3 region is CALGEPHEYWAILSWDTRQMFF. DNA for the CDR3: TGTGCTCTTGGGGAACCTCACGAGTACTGGGCTATTCTCTCCTGGGACACCCGGCAGATGTTTTTC.

Many counts were recorded for this clone. The protein recorded in TCRdb matches a much larger clone and deviates from this DNA's translation at residue 9, suggesting a read error; the protein here is obtained by translating the DNA. The chain has TRDV1 and TRDJ2; the match to TRDD3 covers 10 bases. Germline V gives CDR1 TSWWSYY, CDR2 QGS. The V and J ends lost 5 bases and 6 bases, in that order; junction bases with no gene match: 15. This CDR3 is built from 18 residues. This CDR3 is CALGNDSYRGIRAAQLFF. CDR3 coding DNA: TGTGCTCTTGGGAATGATTCCTACCGGGGGATACGGGCAGCACAACTCTTCTTT.

This clone occurred a few times. TCRdb shows a much larger clone's protein in place of this DNA's translation, and the two differ at residue 3, likely through a read error; the protein shown is translated from the DNA. The chain links TRDV2 to TRDJ1; D is possibly TRDD3 (6 bases). TCRdb lists no J gene, so it was determined here by aligning the DNA to germline. Germline assignment: CDR1 GEAIGNYY and CDR2 EKD. The length of the CDR3 is 23 residues. CDR3 in amino acids: CARDSLSTPVAGTGSENTDKLIF. The CDR3 region has the DNA TGTGCCCGTGACTCCTTAAGTACCCCCGTGGCAGGTACTGGGAGTGAGAACACCGATAAACTCATCTTT.

In this sample, this clone turned up a few times. A far larger clone differs by one base, so this is likely a read error. The same CDR3 also results from other DNA sequences found in this sample. The CDR3 loop is CACERLGMNTDKLIF. DNA of the CDR3: TGTGCTTGTGAACGACTCGGGATGAACACCGATAAACTCATCTTT. The V call is TRDV2, the J call TRDJ1; weak D call: TRDD3 (5 bases). TCRdb carries no J gene annotation; the J gene was assigned here by matching the DNA with germline. CDR3 size: 15 residues. CDR1 is GEAIGNYY, CDR2 EKD, per germline.

This clone rates as medium-sized. Other DNA sequences in this sample translate to the same CDR3. This chain uses TRDV1 with TRDJ1, with 11 bases identical to TRDD3. Germline V gene sequence: CDR1 TSWWSYY, CDR2 QGS. The length of the CDR3 is 18 residues. Trimming cost V 3 bases and J 0 bases; bases outside gene matches: 9. CDR3 sequence (DNA): TGTGCTCTTGGGGACTGTGATTGGGGGATACGGTACACCGATAAACTCATCTTT. Translated, it gives CALGDCDWGIRYTDKLIF.

This clone was seen more than once but under ten times. This likely stems from a read error, as it lies one base from a far larger clone. The sample has other DNA sequences that encode this CDR3 too. This sequence joins TRDV2 and TRDJ1; D is possibly TRDD3 (5 bases). The J gene is not listed in TCRdb, so it was assigned here from a DNA match to germline. The length of the CDR3 is 16 residues. Trimming removed 4 bases at V and 5 bases at J, with 22 bases between. Germline loops: CDR1 GEAIGNYY, CDR2 EKD. Here the CDR3 reads CACEKMGDTLKDKLIF. The CDR3 nucleotides are TGTGCCTGTGAGAAGATGGGAGATACCCTGAAGGATAAACTCATCTTT.